This record concerns one TCR beta chain sequence. In its sample, this clonotype was seen a few times. It has no known antigen specificity. Base quality data are lacking; no much larger clone is found one base away. The sample's treatment or condition label, decoded: live attenuated yellow fever vaccine strain. At each blood-draw timepoint, two biological replicates of bulk PBMCs were obtained. A standard Ficoll-Paque protocol was used to isolate PBMCs from peripheral blood. TriZol was used to extract RNA from bulk PBMCs, CD4 and CD8 fractions, and dextramer-positive and dextramer-negative fractions. Instrument used: Illumina NovaSeq 6000. TCR cDNA was synthesized by 5'RACE template switching, which introduced a universal primer site and unique molecular identifiers. Priming for cDNA synthesis came from both the TCR alpha and TCR beta constant segments. Libraries were amplified in two PCR steps, with sample barcodes and sequencing adapters added in the second step. Libraries were sequenced on Illumina HiSeq 2500 (2x100 bp) or NovaSeq (2x150 bp). The authors' pipeline ran thus. Reads were demultiplexed and collapsed into UMI consensus sequences with MIGEC, and V(D)J alignment was performed with MiXCR. Clonotypes responding to the vaccine were identified with edgeR on replicate PBMC samples, with the criteria of FDR below 0.01 and a log2 fold change above 5 up to day 15. Bulk clonotypes were assigned CD4 or CD8 identity according to which sequenced CD4 or CD8 repertoire held them at higher abundance. TCRdb itself trimmed the public reads at Q25 with fastp, ran MiXCR and retained productive beta chains. Rows matching on CDR3 protein sequence are summarized as one entry with the most common DNA and genes. The V and J calls shown here were made by TCRdb, not taken from the authors' results. A total of 250,000 to 400,000 distinct CDR3 sequences appear in this sample, roughly 4.3% of them only once. The top ten clonotypes cover under 30% of the sample.

This record comes from a study of T cells after yellow fever vaccination (dated by TCRdb to about 2019). A note on the overall study: The SMART-Seq v4 Ultra Low Input RNA kit was used to prepare libraries from fractions with low cell numbers. To follow T-cell clones before and after primary and booster YFV17D yellow fever vaccination, bulk TCR alpha and beta repertoires were sequenced over time. Two healthy male donors made up the cohort, one aged 18 to 30 years and the other aged 30 to 40 years. Blood samples were taken at several timepoints before and after primary and secondary immunization, and bulk PBMC replicates and cell subsets were isolated.

General study outcomes and caveats: A small share of clonotypes was detected in both CD4 and CD8 compartments, with the overlap likely arising from convergent recombination. After the booster, most of the clones that had expanded following primary vaccination were detected again (almost 98% of CD4 and roughly 88% of CD8), which suggests that memory was broadly maintained. The secondary T-cell response was found to be weaker but faster than the primary response, with a peak reached on day 5 rather than on day 15. Because only two donors were included in the study, the extent to which the findings can be generalized is limited. Computational filtering was required because FACS-sorted repertoires could contain abundant contaminating clonotypes from the bulk population.

Trimming removed 6 bases from V and 3 bases from J; the gene matches leave 4 bases unexplained. From its cysteine to its phenylalanine, the CDR3 spans 14 amino acids. This entry keeps only the CDR3 DNA: 42 bases, framed from base 1. CDR1 and CDR2 are read off the germline V gene as SGHRS and YFSETQ. Sequenced here: PBMCs, sampled 5 days after the yellow fever booster vaccination. The clonotype originates from a man aged 18 to 29 who received the YFV17D yellow fever vaccine. This receptor chain uses TRBV5-1 and TRBJ1-1, and 11 junction bases match TRBD1. The CDR3 reads CASKGQGADTEAFF. The nucleotides read TGCGCCAGCAAAGGACAGGGGGCGGACACTGAAGCTTTCTTT.